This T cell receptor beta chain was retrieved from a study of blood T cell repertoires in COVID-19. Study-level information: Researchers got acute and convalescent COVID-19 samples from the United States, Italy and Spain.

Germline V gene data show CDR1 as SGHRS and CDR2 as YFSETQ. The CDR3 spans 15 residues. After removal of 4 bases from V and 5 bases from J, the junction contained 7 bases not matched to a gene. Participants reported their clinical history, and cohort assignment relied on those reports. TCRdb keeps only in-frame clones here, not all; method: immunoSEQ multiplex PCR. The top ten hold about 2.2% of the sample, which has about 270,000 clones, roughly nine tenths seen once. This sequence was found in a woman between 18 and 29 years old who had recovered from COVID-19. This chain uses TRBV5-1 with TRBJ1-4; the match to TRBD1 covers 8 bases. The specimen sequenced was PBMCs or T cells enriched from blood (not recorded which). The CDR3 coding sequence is TGCGCCAGCAGCGTGATGGCAGGGGGCAATGAAAAACTGTTTTTT. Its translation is CASSVMAGGNEKLFF.